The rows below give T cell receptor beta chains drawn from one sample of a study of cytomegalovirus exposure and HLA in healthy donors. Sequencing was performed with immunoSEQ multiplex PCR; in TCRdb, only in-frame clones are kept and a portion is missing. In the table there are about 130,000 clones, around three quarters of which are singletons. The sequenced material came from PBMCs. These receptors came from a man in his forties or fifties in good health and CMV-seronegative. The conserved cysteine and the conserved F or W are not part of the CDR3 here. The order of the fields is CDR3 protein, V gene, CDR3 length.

ASSFDLRAEKLF | TRBV11-2 | 12
ASSLRTGPQETQY | TRBV7-9 | 13
ASSGGGLAGQETQY | TRBV5-1 | 14
ASSPGRANTEAF | TRBV18 | 12
ASSGLGSLGGNTEAF | TRBV6-1 | 15
ASSPSGGAYGYT | TRBV5-4 | 12
ASSLQGMGSPLH | TRBV5-1 | 12
ASSLVNMNTGELF | TRBV5-1 | 13
ASSQGRVGVEQY | TRBV2 | 12
ASSQGLGGISYEQY | TRBV5-4 | 14
ASTPGFTHYNEQF | TRBV6-5 | 13
ASRRGAGGFTGELF | TRBV27 | 14
ASSGLQDSGNTIY | TRBV6-1 | 13
ASRETGPETQY | TRBV6-1 | 11
ASSFGQVGDTQY | TRBV5-1 | 12
ASRLGQGNYGYT | TRBV6-5 | 12
ASSVGQGAGTDTQY | TRBV5-1 | 14
ATSRDRLAGYNEQF | TRBV15 | 14
ASSQETSGVTGELF | TRBV4-1 | 14
ASSLADRAYNEQF | TRBV5-1 | 13
ASSSRGAGANTEAF | TRBV5-1 | 14
AWSVLGLVAGASGELF | TRBV30 | 16
ASSFGTGNTGELF | TRBV28 | 13
SGEGQF | TRBV29-1 | 6
ASSSRQMDDYNSPLH | TRBV7-9 | 15
ATSPLLAEETQY | TRBV18 | 12
SVETLGIQETQY | TRBV29-1 | 12
ASSFWAGTGELF | TRBV7-9 | 12
ASSHTQGGGIEPQH | TRBV27 | 14
ASSHPLPGGSYEQY | TRBV4-2 | 14
AWSVVQGGAYT | TRBV30 | 11
ASSRAAGGSSYEQY | TRBV19 | 14
ASSYSRGTGELF | TRBV6-5 | 12
ASSLVGRDSPLH | TRBV13 | 12
ASSRGQGREKLF | TRBV18 | 12
ASSLVRGSYNEQF | TRBV5-1 | 13
ASSLAPGTAEQY | TRBV5-1 | 12
ASSLIGGPGGGETQY | TRBV19 | 15
ASSERARGTQY | TRBV2 | 11
ASRPGTGSYEQY | TRBV28 | 12
ASSLGGGSYEQY | TRBV5-1 | 12